A selection of T cell receptor beta chains follows, all from one sample in a study of blood T cell repertoires in COVID-19. Some clones are missing from TCRdb's copy, which holds only in-frame ones; the method was immunoSEQ multiplex PCR. Of about 39,000 clones detected, about 75% appear once; the ten largest clones hold about 8.5%. The material sequenced was peripheral blood. The receptors shown here come from a man between 70 and 80 years old with active or convalescent COVID-19. The CDR3 runs from the conserved cysteine through the conserved F or W. A D gene is named only where the DNA matches it firmly. Size values are once, few and many counts, or a class for expanded clones, and some rows have none.

TRBJ2-3,TRBV7-9,TRBD2,once,CASSPATSGIDTQYF,TGTGCCAGCAGCCCAGCGACTAGCGGGATAGATACGCAGTATTTT
TRBJ2-7,TRBV28,TRBD2,.,CASSTLRGGEDEQYF,TGTGCCAGCAGTACCCTACGCGGGGGGGAAGACGAGCAGTACTTC
TRBJ2-7,TRBV5-1,.,.,CASSLAADVGFGEQYF,TGCGCCAGCAGCTTGGCCGCTGACGTAGGTTTCGGGGAGCAGTACTTC
TRBJ1-6,TRBV4-2,.,.,CASSQEIAGNSPLHF,TGTGCCAGCAGCCAAGAGATCGCAGGTAATTCACCCCTCCACTTT
TRBJ1-1,TRBV15,.,.,CATSRVRGGTEAFF,TGTGCCACCAGCAGAGTGCGGGGAGGCACTGAAGCTTTCTTT
TRBJ2-3,TRBV12-5,TRBD2,.,CASASGLAGATDTQYF,TGTGCTAGTGCCTCGGGGCTAGCGGGGGCCACAGATACGCAGTATTTT
TRBJ1-1,TRBV5-5,.,.,CASSDGRVDSLEAFF,TGTGCCAGCAGCGACGGTCGGGTTGATAGCCTAGAAGCTTTCTTT
TRBJ2-7,TRBV5-1,.,.,CASSLVIDEQYF,TGCGCCAGCAGCTTGGTTATCGACGAGCAGTACTTC
TRBJ1-4,TRBV4-1,.,.,CASSLDLGRGGEKLFF,TGCGCCAGCAGCCTTGATCTGGGACGGGGGGGTGAAAAACTGTTTTTT
TRBJ2-3,TRBV6-5,TRBD2,.,CASSFGLATDTQYF,TGTGCCAGCAGTTTCGGACTAGCCACAGATACGCAGTATTTT
TRBJ1-3,TRBV4-1,.,.,CASSQDGRGSGNTIYF,TGCGCCAGCAGCCAAGATGGTCGGGGTTCTGGAAACACCATATATTTT
TRBJ2-3,TRBV5-4,TRBD2,.,CASRTSAADTQYF,TGTGCCAGCCGGACTAGCGCGGCAGATACGCAGTATTTT
TRBJ1-6,TRBV30,.,.,CAWRTVLNSPLHF,TGTGCCTGGAGAACGGTCCTGAATTCACCCCTCCACTTT
TRBJ1-5,TRBV10-3,.,.,CATHRGEESQPQHF,TGTGCCACCCACCGCGGGGAAGAAAGTCAGCCCCAGCATTTT
TRBJ1-2,TRBV29-1,.,once,CSVGDLTQSYGYTF,TGCAGCGTCGGCGACCTTACACAGAGCTATGGCTACACCTTC
TRBJ2-1,TRBV5-8,.,.,CASSWKGARNEQFF,TGTGCCAGCAGCTGGAAGGGAGCACGGAATGAGCAGTTCTTC
TRBJ1-2,TRBV19,TRBD1,.,CASSIPGTGLDYGYTF,TGTGCCAGTAGTATCCCCGGGACAGGGTTAGACTATGGCTACACCTTC
TRBJ1-1,TRBV6-5,.,.,CASSLEGDTEAFF,TGTGCCAGCAGTCTAGAGGGGGACACTGAAGCTTTCTTT
TRBJ2-3,TRBV29-1,TRBD2,.,CSVSPGGPTDTQYF,TGCAGCGTTTCCCCGGGAGGGCCTACAGATACGCAGTATTTT
TRBJ2-7,TRBV6-5,.,.,CASSLGAVYEQYF,TGTGCCAGCAGTTTGGGGGCCGTCTACGAGCAGTACTTC
TRBJ2-3,TRBV5-1,.,few,CASRQGGSDTQYF,TGCGCCAGCAGACAGGGTGGGTCAGATACGCAGTATTTT
TRBJ1-6,TRBV12-5,.,.,CASGLETYSPLHF,TGTGCTAGTGGTTTGGAGACATACTCACCCCTCCACTTT
TRBJ2-7,TRBV12-3/TRBV12-4,.,.,CASSFGYEQYF,TGTGCCAGCAGTTTCGGCTACGAGCAGTACTTC
TRBJ1-1,TRBV7-9,.,.,CASSLAEPMNTEAFF,TGTGCCAGCAGCTTAGCTGAGCCTATGAACACTGAAGCTTTCTTT
TRBJ2-2,TRBV27,.,.,CASSPGGRTGELFF,TGTGCCAGCAGCCCGGGGGGCCGAACCGGGGAGCTGTTTTTT
TRBJ2-2,TRBV13,.,.,CASSSRQVGGELFF,TGTGCCAGCAGCTCCAGACAGGTGGGCGGGGAGCTGTTTTTT
TRBJ2-1,TRBV9,.,.,CASSVAWQNYNEQFF,TGTGCCAGCAGCGTAGCTTGGCAGAACTACAATGAGCAGTTCTTC
TRBJ2-6,TRBV5-5,TRBD1,.,CASNQGAPGANVLTF,TGTGCCAGCAATCAGGGGGCTCCTGGGGCCAACGTCCTGACTTTC
TRBJ2-4,TRBV5-1,.,.,CASSLDEVNIQYF,TGCGCCAGCAGCCTGGATGAGGTAAACATTCAGTACTTC
TRBJ1-1,TRBV3-1/TRBV3-2,.,.,CASSQEIGAEAFF,TGTGCCAGCAGCCAAGAGATCGGGGCTGAAGCTTTCTTT
TRBJ1-2,TRBV6-1,TRBD1,.,CASSEAGQGFGYTF,TGTGCCAGCAGTGAAGCGGGACAGGGGTTTGGCTACACCTTC
TRBJ1-5,TRBV20-1,TRBD1,.,CSASRIARTGWVQPQHF,TGCAGTGCTAGTAGAATAGCCCGGACAGGGTGGGTTCAGCCCCAGCATTTT
TRBJ2-7,TRBV6-5,TRBD1,.,CASSYKDRGISEQYF,TGTGCCAGCAGTTATAAGGACAGGGGGATCAGCGAGCAGTACTTC
TRBJ1-3,TRBV7-9,TRBD1,.,CASSHPDRVGNTIYF,TGTGCCAGCAGCCATCCTGACAGGGTTGGAAACACCATATATTTT
TRBJ2-3,TRBV4-2,TRBD2,.,CASSQDVGLATDTQYF,TGTGCCAGCAGCCAAGATGTAGGACTAGCTACAGATACGCAGTATTTT
TRBJ1-5,TRBV3-1/TRBV3-2,TRBD1,once,CASSQTGQIGNQPQHF,TGTGCCAGCAGCCAAACGGGACAGATAGGCAATCAGCCCCAGCATTTT
TRBJ2-3,TRBV5-4,TRBD2,few,CASSSRTSGDYTQYF,TGTGCCAGCAGCTCTAGGACTAGCGGGGACTATACGCAGTATTTT
TRBJ2-3,TRBV5-4,TRBD2,.,CASSRLAGNTDTQYF,TGTGCCAGCAGTCGACTAGCGGGGAACACAGATACGCAGTATTTT
TRBJ2-1,TRBV3-1/TRBV3-2,.,.,CASSQDGSNYNEQFF,TGTGCCAGCAGCCAAGATGGGAGTAACTACAATGAGCAGTTCTTC
TRBJ1-2,TRBV28,TRBD1,once,CASSRRTGGNYGYTF,TGTGCCAGCAGCCGCCGGACAGGGGGTAACTATGGCTACACCTTC
TRBJ2-1,TRBV19,TRBD2,.,CASSWSGLRNYNEQFF,TGTGCCAGTAGTTGGTCGGGACTAAGGAATTACAATGAGCAGTTCTTC
TRBJ2-2,TRBV19,TRBD2,.,CATTKAGVTGELFF,TGTGCCACCACAAAGGCGGGGGTCACCGGGGAGCTGTTTTTT
TRBJ1-3,TRBV9,.,.,CASSVEVRAGSGNTIYF,TGTGCCAGCAGCGTAGAGGTGAGAGCGGGCTCTGGAAACACCATATATTTT
TRBJ1-2,TRBV10-3,.,.,CAIRDTPGENYGYTF,TGTGCCATCAGAGATACACCCGGGGAGAACTATGGCTACACCTTC
TRBJ2-1,TRBV4-1,.,.,CASSQNPQDEQFF,TGCGCCAGCAGCCAAAACCCCCAGGATGAGCAGTTCTTC